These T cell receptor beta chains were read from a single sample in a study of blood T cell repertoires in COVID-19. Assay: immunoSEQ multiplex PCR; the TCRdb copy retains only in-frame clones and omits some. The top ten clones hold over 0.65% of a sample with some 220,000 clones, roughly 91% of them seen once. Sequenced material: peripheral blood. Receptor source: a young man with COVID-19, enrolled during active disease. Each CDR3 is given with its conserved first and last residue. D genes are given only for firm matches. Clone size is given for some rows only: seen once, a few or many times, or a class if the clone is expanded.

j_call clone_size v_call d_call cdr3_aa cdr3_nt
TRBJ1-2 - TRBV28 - CASSFSDRWGYTF TGTGCCAGCAGTTTTTCCGACAGGTGGGGCTACACCTTC
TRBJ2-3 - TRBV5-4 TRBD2 CASSSLADSTDTQYF TGTGCCAGCAGCTCACTAGCGGACAGCACAGATACGCAGTATTTT
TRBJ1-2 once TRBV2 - CYTRGQGAIYGYTF TGTTACACCCGAGGGCAAGGTGCGATCTATGGCTACACCTTC
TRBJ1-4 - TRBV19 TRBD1 CASSTGTGYEKLFF TGTGCCAGTAGTACCGGGACAGGGTATGAAAAACTGTTTTTT
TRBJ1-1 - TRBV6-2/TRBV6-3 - CASSESRGTNTEAFF TGTGCCAGCAGTGAGTCGAGGGGGACGAACACTGAAGCTTTCTTT
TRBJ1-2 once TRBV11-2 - CASSLPPRLLGYTF TGTGCCAGCAGCTTACCCCCTAGGTTGCTCGGCTACACCTTC
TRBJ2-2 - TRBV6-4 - CASSGEGSTGELFF TGTGCCAGCAGTGGCGAGGGTAGCACCGGGGAGCTGTTTTTT
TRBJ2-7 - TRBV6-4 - CASSDSVGRAYEQYF TGTGCCAGCAGTGACTCTGTAGGGCGGGCCTACGAGCAGTACTTC
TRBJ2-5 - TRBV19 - CASSVWAPPEETQYF TGTGCCAGTTCCGTTTGGGCACCTCCCGAGGAGACCCAGTACTTC
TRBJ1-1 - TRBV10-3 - CAISVWGGTEAFF TGTGCCATCAGTGTGTGGGGGGGCACTGAAGCTTTCTTT
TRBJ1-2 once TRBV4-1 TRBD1 CASSQGGQGAIVGYTF TGCGCCAGCAGCCAGGGGGGACAGGGGGCCATAGTTGGCTACACCTTC
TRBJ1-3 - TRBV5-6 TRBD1 CASSLQGAGNTIYF TGTGCCAGCAGCTTGCAGGGGGCTGGAAACACCATATATTTT
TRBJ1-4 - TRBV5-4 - CASSLEGLGEKLFF TGTGCCAGCAGCTTGGAGGGGCTTGGTGAAAAACTGTTTTTT
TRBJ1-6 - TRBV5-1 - CASSPPEGHSPLHF TGCGCCAGCAGCCCCCCGGAGGGGCATTCACCCCTCCACTTT
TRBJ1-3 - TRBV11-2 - CASSLDFAVSGNTIYF TGTGCCAGCAGCTTAGATTTCGCGGTCTCTGGAAACACCATATATTTT
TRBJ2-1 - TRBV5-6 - CASSPIQIAARGEQFF TGTGCCAGCAGCCCCATTCAAATAGCAGCCAGAGGAGAGCAGTTCTTC
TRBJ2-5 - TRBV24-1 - CATSERGYQETQYF TGTGCCACCAGTGAACGGGGTTACCAAGAGACCCAGTACTTC
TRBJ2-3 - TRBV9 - CASSVYRLRSTDTQYF TGTGCCAGCAGCGTATACCGACTAAGGAGCACAGATACGCAGTATTTT
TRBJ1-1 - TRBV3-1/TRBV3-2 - CASSQLEGRTEAFF TGTGCCAGCAGCCAATTGGAGGGACGCACTGAAGCTTTCTTT
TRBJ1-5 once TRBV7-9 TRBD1 CASSKGQAYGQPQHF TGTGCCAGCAGCAAGGGACAGGCTTATGGTCAGCCCCAGCATTTT
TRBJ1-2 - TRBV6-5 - CASSYSMVQDRGYTF TGTGCCAGCAGTTACTCGATGGTACAGGACCGTGGCTACACCTTC
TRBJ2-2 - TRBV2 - CASNRVRDTGELFF TGTGCCAGCAACAGGGTGAGGGACACCGGGGAGCTGTTTTTT
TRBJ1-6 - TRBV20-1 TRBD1 CSASRAGGNSPLHF TGCAGTGCTAGTAGGGCAGGGGGTAATTCACCCCTCCACTTT
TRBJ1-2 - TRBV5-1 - CASKAQTTNYGYTF TGCGCCAGCAAGGCACAGACAACTAACTATGGCTACACCTTC
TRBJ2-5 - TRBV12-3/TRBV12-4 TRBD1 CASRTGGGETQYF TGTGCCAGCAGGACAGGGGGAGGGGAGACCCAGTACTTC
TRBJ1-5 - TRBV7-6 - CASSLYTGNQPQHF TGTGCCAGCAGCTTATATACGGGCAATCAGCCCCAGCATTTT
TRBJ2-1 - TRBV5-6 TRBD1 CASSWDRIRNEQFF TGTGCCAGCAGCTGGGACAGAATCAGGAATGAGCAGTTCTTC
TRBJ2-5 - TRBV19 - CASSIAMTGNGRETQYF TGTGCCAGTAGTATAGCCATGACAGGGAATGGGAGGGAGACCCAGTACTTC
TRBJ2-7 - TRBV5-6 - CASSLTGEAYEQYF TGTGCCAGCAGCTTGACAGGGGAGGCCTACGAGCAGTACTTC
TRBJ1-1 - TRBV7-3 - CASSSKRQTNTEAFF TGTGCCAGCAGCTCGAAAAGACAGACGAACACTGAAGCTTTCTTT
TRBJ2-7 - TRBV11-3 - CASSLEQRREQYF TGTGCCAGCAGCTTAGAGCAGCGGAGGGAGCAGTACTTC
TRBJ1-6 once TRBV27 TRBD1 CASSPSGTAPSALHF TGTGCCAGCAGCCCTTCCGGGACAGCCCCGTCGGCCCTCCACTTT
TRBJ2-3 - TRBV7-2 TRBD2 CASSPTSGGSTDTQYF TGTGCCAGCAGCCCGACTAGCGGGGGTAGCACAGATACGCAGTATTTT
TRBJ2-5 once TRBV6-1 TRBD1 CASSELGAGGIETQYF TGTGCCAGCAGTGAACTGGGGGCAGGGGGCATTGAGACCCAGTACTTC
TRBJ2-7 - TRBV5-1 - CASSYSSYEQYF TGCGCCAGCAGCTATTCTAGCTACGAGCAGTACTTC
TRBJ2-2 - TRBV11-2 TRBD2 CASSLGSGRAGELFF TGTGCCAGCAGCTTAGGTTCAGGGAGGGCCGGGGAGCTGTTTTTT
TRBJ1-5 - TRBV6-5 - CASSYNGGSFNQPQHF TGTGCCAGCAGTTACAACGGGGGGTCGTTCAATCAGCCCCAGCATTTT
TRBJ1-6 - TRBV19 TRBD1 CAAGTGGSPLHF TGTGCCGCCGGGACAGGGGGTTCACCCCTCCACTTT
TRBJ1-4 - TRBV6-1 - CASSGTGRADREKLFF TGTGCCAGCAGTGGTACCGGAAGGGCAGACAGAGAAAAACTGTTTTTT
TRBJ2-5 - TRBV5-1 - CASNLGGGTQETQYF TGCGCCAGCAATCTGGGAGGGGGGACTCAAGAGACCCAGTACTTC
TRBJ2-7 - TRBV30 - CAWGAGPIYEQYF TGTGCCTGGGGGGCGGGACCCATCTACGAGCAGTACTTC
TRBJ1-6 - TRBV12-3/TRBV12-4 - CASTVGSSPLHF TGTGCCAGCACCGTGGGCAGTTCACCCCTCCACTTT
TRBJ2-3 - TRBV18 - CASSPPSSTDTQYF TGTGCCAGCTCACCCCCCTCTAGCACAGATACGCAGTATTTT
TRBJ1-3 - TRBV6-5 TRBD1 CASGPQGQAGNTIYF TGTGCCAGCGGTCCCCAAGGACAGGCTGGAAACACCATATATTTT
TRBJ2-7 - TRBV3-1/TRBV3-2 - CASSQDFRGAGEQYF TGTGCCAGCAGCCAAGATTTCAGGGGAGCAGGGGAGCAGTACTTC
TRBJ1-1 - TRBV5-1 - CASSPAGGLNTEAFF TGCGCCAGCAGCCCTGCCGGGGGATTGAACACTGAAGCTTTCTTT
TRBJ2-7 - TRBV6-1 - CASSESPRAKYYEQYF TGTGCCAGCAGTGAAAGCCCCAGGGCGAAGTACTACGAGCAGTACTTC
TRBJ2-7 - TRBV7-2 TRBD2 CASSLGPSGVTYEQYF TGTGCCAGCAGCTTAGGCCCTAGCGGGGTCACTTACGAGCAGTACTTC
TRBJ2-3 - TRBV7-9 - CATRRGDYTDTQYF TGTGCCACCAGGAGGGGGGACTACACAGATACGCAGTATTTT
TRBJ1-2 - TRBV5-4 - CASSPVPGGGYGYTF TGTGCCAGCAGCCCAGTCCCGGGGGGGGGCTATGGCTACACCTTC
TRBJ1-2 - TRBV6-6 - CASRIRDQGGYGYTF TGTGCCAGCAGAATAAGGGATCAAGGGGGCTATGGCTACACCTTC
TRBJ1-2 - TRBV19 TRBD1 CASSKDRVNGYTF TGTGCCAGCTCTAAGGACAGGGTAAATGGCTACACCTTC
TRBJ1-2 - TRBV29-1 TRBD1 CSVDQGDYGYTF TGCAGCGTCGATCAGGGGGACTATGGCTACACCTTC
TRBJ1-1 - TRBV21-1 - CASSKTDNTEAFF TGTGCCAGCAGCAAGACAGATAACACTGAAGCTTTCTTT
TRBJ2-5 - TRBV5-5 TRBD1 CASSPGQSRETQYF TGTGCCAGCAGCCCGGGACAGTCGAGAGAGACCCAGTACTTC
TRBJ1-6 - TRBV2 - CASSRENSPLHF TGTGCCAGCAGTAGAGAGAATTCACCCCTCCACTTT
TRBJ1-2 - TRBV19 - CASTSPTVNFYGYTF TGTGCCAGTACGTCCCCGACAGTCAACTTTTATGGCTACACCTTC